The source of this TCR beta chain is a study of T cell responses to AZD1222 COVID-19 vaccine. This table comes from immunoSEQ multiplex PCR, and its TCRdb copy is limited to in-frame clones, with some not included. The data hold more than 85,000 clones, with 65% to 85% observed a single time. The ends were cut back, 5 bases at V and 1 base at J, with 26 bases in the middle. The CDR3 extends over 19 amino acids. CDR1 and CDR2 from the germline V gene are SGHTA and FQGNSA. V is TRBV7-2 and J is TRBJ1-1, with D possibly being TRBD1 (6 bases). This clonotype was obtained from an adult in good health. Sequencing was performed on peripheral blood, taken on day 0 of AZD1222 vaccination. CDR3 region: CASSLIWGRGNGRNTEAFF. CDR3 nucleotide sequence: TGTGCCAGCAGCCTCATCTGGGGCAGGGGTAATGGGCGGAACACTGAAGCTTTCTTT.